A single sample is the source of the 9 T cell receptor beta chains below, sequenced in a study of control samples from healthy donors and cancer patients. TCRdb's copy holds only in-frame clones and misses some; the assay was immunoSEQ multiplex PCR. The data show 70,000 or so clones, 84% seen once. Sequencing used blood. The source is a man aged 45 to 65 in good health.

This chain joins TRBV30 and TRBJ2-7; TRBD2 matches 7 bases. V lost 4 bases and J lost 4; bases outside the gene matches: 7. This CDR3 region has 13 residues. Looked up from germline, CDR1 is GTSNPN and CDR2 is SVGIG (reference sequence). The DNA of the CDR3 is TGTGCCTGGAATATCGGACTAGGTTACGAGCAGTACTTC. Translation gives CAWNIGLGYEQYF.

This chain joins TRBV6-5 and TRBJ2-5; 7 positions agree with TRBD1. Losses at the gene ends were 6 bases for V and 8 bases for J; bases not matched to a gene: 9. The germline CDR1 and CDR2 sequences are MNHEY and SVGAGI. The CDR3 is 13 amino acids. CDR3 nucleotide sequence: TGTGCCAGCAGGCCCCTGACAGGGAGTACCCAGTACTTC. Amino acids: CASRPLTGSTQYF.

V gene TRBV7-8 combines with J gene TRBJ2-5; the D is unclear. CDR1 is SGHVS and CDR2 is FQNEAQ in the germline V gene. Trimming cost V 5 bases and J 4 bases, with 5 bases left between them. The CDR3 sequence is 11 residues long. This chain's CDR3 is CASSPGETQYF. The CDR3 bases are TGTGCCAGCAGCCCGGGAGAGACCCAGTACTTC.

The chain uses TRBV28 and TRBJ1-2; 8 bases line up with TRBD1. The CDR3 spans 14 residues. Germline V CDR1 and CDR2: MDHEN, SYDVKM. V lost 2 bases and J lost 8; bases outside the gene matches: 7. In DNA form, the CDR3 reads TGTGCCAGCAGTTTAGAGGACAGGGCTGGCGGCTACACCTTC. This sequence encodes CASSLEDRAGGYTF.

This sequence joins TRBV5-1 and TRBJ2-3, with D possibly TRBD1 on 6 matching bases. Trimming left V 0 bases short and J 0 bases short, with 8 bases between. The germline V gene has CDR1 SGHRS and CDR2 YFSETQ. CDR3 length: 15 residues. The DNA for the CDR3 is TGCGCCAGCAGCTTGGGGGGGCGCAGCACAGATACGCAGTATTTT. Encoded protein: CASSLGGRSTDTQYF.

The chain combines TRBV30 with TRBJ1-5; D is unresolved. V lost 4 bases and J 11 bases, leaving 18 bases between the germline ends. The CDR3 contains 13 residues. Germline V gives CDR1 GTSNPN, CDR2 SVGIG (reference sequence). DNA of the CDR3: TGTGCCTGGAATTCAGGCTTTCAATCGGCCCAGCATTTT. Translated, it gives CAWNSGFQSAQHF.

This clone is a singleton in its sample. The V call is TRBV11-3, the J call TRBJ2-2; TRBD2 agrees at 14 bases. This CDR3 comprises 17 residues. The germline gives CDR1 SGHNT, CDR2 YENEEA. V lost 5 bases and J lost 7; bases outside the gene matches: 9. The CDR3 region is CASSERTSGRIGGELFF. DNA for the CDR3: TGTGCCAGCAGCGAACGGACTAGCGGGAGGATTGGCGGGGAGCTGTTTTTT.

This sequence joins TRBV12-5 and TRBJ1-3; 10 bases are shared with TRBD1. The germline V gene has CDR1 LGHNT and CDR2 FRNRAP. V lost 6 bases and J lost 5; bases outside the gene matches: 10. This CDR3 is built from 16 residues. CDR3 amino acids: CASGQRTGGLRNTIYF. The CDR3 DNA follows: TGTGCTAGTGGCCAACGGACAGGGGGTCTGCGAAACACCATATATTTT.

The rearrangement joins TRBV7-9 to TRBJ1-3, with 7 bases lining up with TRBD1. With V trimmed by 4 bases and J by 1 base, 1 base remained unmatched. The CDR3 has 14 residues. Germline CDR1 reads SEHNR; CDR2 reads FQNEAQ (reference sequence). CDR3: CASSSGGSGNTIYF. The CDR3 DNA follows: TGTGCCAGCAGCTCAGGGGGTTCTGGAAACACCATATATTTT.